This T cell receptor (beta chain) was captured by sequencing in a study of T cell repertoires in cytomegalovirus infection (dated by TCRdb to the late 2010s). Background on the whole study: Donor HLA type was relevant to the analysis, because carriage of CMV infection together with the matching HLA type was indicated by public TCR beta signatures.

Trimming removed 6 bases from V and 2 bases from J; the gene matches leave 5 bases unexplained. CDR1 and CDR2 are read off the germline V gene (reference sequence) as DFQATT and SNEGSKA. Inclusive of the bounding cysteine and phenylalanine, the CDR3 is 14 residues long. This entry keeps only the CDR3 DNA: 42 bases, framed from base 1. This clonotype was seen a handful of times. Its cognate antigen has yet to be identified. No much larger clone exists at a distance of one base, and base qualities are not known. Sequencing used an Illumina HiSeq 1500. TCRdb's own reprocessing of the public reads used fastp at Q25 and MiXCR and kept productive beta chains. Identical CDR3 proteins give one entry, which carries the most common genes and DNA. The table for this sample lists about 200,000 distinct CDR3 sequences; about a tenth of them were counted only once. Approximately 4.2% of the sample belongs to the ten largest clones.

The full study reports these points: The ex vivo response was dominated by HLA-C-restricted CMV-specific TCR beta clonotypes, which also provided the single most frequent clonotype in two of eight donors. In both this cohort and an independent cohort of several hundred donors, the cumulative frequency of public TCR beta family members distinguished carriers of CMV infection plus the relevant HLA type.

The clonotype originates from a human donor in good health (CMV status not recorded). Some clones in this sample may be carry-over from other donors' samples. The chain uses TRBV20-1 and TRBJ2-7; 12 bases in the junction line up with TRBD2. Sequencing input: PBMCs. The sequence in DNA is TGCAGTGCGGCCCGGACTAGCGGGGCCTACGAGCAGTACTTC. Its protein reads: CSAARTSGAYEQYF.